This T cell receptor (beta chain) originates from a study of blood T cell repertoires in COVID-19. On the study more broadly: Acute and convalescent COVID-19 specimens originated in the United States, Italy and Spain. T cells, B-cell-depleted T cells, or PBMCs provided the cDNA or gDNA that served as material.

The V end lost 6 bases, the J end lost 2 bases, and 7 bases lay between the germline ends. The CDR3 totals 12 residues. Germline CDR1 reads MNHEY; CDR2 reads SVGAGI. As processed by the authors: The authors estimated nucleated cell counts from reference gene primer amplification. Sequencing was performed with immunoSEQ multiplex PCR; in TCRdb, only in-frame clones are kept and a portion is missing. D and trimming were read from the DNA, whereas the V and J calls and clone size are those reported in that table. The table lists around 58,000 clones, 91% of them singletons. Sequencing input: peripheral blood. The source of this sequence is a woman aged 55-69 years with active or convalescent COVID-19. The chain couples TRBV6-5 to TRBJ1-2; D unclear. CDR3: CASSTTNYGYTF. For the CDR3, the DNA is TGTGCCAGCAGCACAACGAACTATGGCTACACCTTC.